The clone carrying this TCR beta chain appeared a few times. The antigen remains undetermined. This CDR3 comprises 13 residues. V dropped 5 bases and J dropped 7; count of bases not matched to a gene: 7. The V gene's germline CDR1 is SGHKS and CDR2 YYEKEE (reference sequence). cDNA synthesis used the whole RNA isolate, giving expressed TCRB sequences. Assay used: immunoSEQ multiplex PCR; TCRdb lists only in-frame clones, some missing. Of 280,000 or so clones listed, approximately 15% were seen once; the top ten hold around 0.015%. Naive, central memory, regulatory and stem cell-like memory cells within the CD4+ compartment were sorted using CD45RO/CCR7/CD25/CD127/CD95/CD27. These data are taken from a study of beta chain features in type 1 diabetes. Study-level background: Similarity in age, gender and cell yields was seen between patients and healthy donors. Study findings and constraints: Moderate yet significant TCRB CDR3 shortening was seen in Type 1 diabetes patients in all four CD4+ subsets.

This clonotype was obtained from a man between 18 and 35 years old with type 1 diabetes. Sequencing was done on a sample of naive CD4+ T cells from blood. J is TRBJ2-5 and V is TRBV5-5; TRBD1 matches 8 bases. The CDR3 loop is CASSWTGTGTQYF. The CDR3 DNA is TGTGCCAGCAGTTGGACAGGGACCGGGACCCAGTACTTC.